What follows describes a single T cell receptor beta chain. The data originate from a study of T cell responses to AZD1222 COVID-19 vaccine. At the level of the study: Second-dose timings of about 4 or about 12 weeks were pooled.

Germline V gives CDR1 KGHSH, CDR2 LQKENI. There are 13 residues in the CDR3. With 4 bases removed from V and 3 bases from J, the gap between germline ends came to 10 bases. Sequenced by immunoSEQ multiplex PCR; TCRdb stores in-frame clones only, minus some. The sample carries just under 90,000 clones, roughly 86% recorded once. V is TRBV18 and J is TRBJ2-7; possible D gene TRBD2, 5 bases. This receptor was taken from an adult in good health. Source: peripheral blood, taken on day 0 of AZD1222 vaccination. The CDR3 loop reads CASSLDLDYEQYF. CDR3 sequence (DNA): TGTGCCAGCTCACTGGACTTGGACTACGAGCAGTACTTC.